This is a list of T cell receptor beta chains from one sample in a study of shared clonotypes between healthy human individuals. The table came from immunoSEQ multiplex PCR; TCRdb's copy has only in-frame clones and leaves some out. This repertoire shows some 2.3 million clones, 85% to 95% found once; its top ten account for 0.39%. Material: naive CD4+ T cells from PBMCs. The receptor source for this set is a man between 18 and 35 years old in good health. Some clones in this sample may be carry-over from other donors' samples. Each CDR3 is given without its conserved first and last residue. D genes are given only for firm matches. Only part of the rows carry a size: once, few, many, or a class if the clone is expanded.

size: NA
D: NA
V: TRBV10-3
J: TRBJ2-3
CDR3: AISESDRTDTQY

size: NA
D: NA
V: TRBV7-3
J: TRBJ2-1
CDR3: ASSPVKRTYNEQF

size: NA
D: TRBD2
V: TRBV28
J: TRBJ2-7
CDR3: ASSPLAGETIAYEQY

size: NA
D: NA
V: TRBV5-6
J: TRBJ1-2
CDR3: ASRYLSGRVDYGYT

size: NA
D: NA
V: TRBV9
J: TRBJ2-7
CDR3: ASSATGAGEQY

size: NA
D: TRBD2
V: TRBV11-2
J: NA
CDR3: ASSSLAGYPRYEQY

size: NA
D: NA
V: TRBV19
J: TRBJ2-7
CDR3: ASSRTVNYEQY

size: once
D: NA
V: TRBV4-2
J: TRBJ1-1
CDR3: ASSPRPGNVAEAF

size: NA
D: TRBD2
V: TRBV5-1
J: TRBJ2-1
CDR3: ASSPPSGRAGNEQF

size: NA
D: NA
V: TRBV29-1
J: TRBJ2-5
CDR3: SVEGRHQETQY

size: once
D: NA
V: TRBV20-1
J: TRBJ2-7
CDR3: SAFRVNEQY

size: once
D: NA
V: TRBV7-9
J: TRBJ1-1
CDR3: ASSLVSGPHTEAF

size: NA
D: NA
V: TRBV30
J: TRBJ1-2
CDR3: AWSYGLKAAGYT

size: NA
D: NA
V: TRBV27
J: TRBJ1-6
CDR3: ASSLSERGSPLH

size: NA
D: TRBD1
V: TRBV4-1
J: TRBJ2-3
CDR3: ASSQAHSGTGYADTQY

size: NA
D: NA
V: TRBV6-5
J: TRBJ2-7
CDR3: ASGGAIEQY

size: NA
D: NA
V: TRBV5-1
J: TRBJ2-7
CDR3: ASSLAPQQGSYEQY

size: NA
D: TRBD2
V: TRBV12-5
J: TRBJ2-1
CDR3: ASGQGTSGRTVNEQF

size: NA
D: NA
V: TRBV5-4
J: TRBJ1-5
CDR3: ASSLNGQPQH

size: NA
D: NA
V: TRBV7-2
J: TRBJ1-6
CDR3: ASSLERSGHIH

size: NA
D: NA
V: TRBV30
J: TRBJ2-3
CDR3: AWTRLSTDTQY

size: NA
D: NA
V: TRBV28
J: TRBJ1-5
CDR3: ASRGTVGQPQH

size: NA
D: NA
V: TRBV18
J: TRBJ2-2
CDR3: ASSPTRGLNTGELF

size: NA
D: TRBD2
V: TRBV5-1
J: TRBJ2-3
CDR3: ASREPSGSDTQY

size: NA
D: TRBD2
V: TRBV7-3
J: TRBJ2-1
CDR3: ASSLGTSGRSEQF

size: once
D: TRBD1
V: TRBV5-4
J: TRBJ2-5
CDR3: ASSRDSQETQY

size: NA
D: NA
V: TRBV19
J: TRBJ1-2
CDR3: ASSIGIQAHGYT

size: NA
D: TRBD2
V: TRBV4-3
J: TRBJ2-1
CDR3: ASSQVRGTSGSEQF

size: NA
D: NA
V: TRBV4-2
J: TRBJ2-1
CDR3: ASSQKARGGRNEQF

size: NA
D: NA
V: TRBV12-5
J: TRBJ1-1
CDR3: ASGSSGPGAF

size: NA
D: TRBD2
V: TRBV9
J: TRBJ2-2
CDR3: ASSVATAGVITGELF

size: NA
D: TRBD2
V: TRBV6-5
J: TRBJ2-5
CDR3: ASRAGRGYQETQY

size: NA
D: NA
V: TRBV30
J: TRBJ1-5
CDR3: AWRLGTASHQPQH

size: NA
D: TRBD1
V: TRBV7-9
J: TRBJ1-2
CDR3: ASSLTDRGNGYT

size: NA
D: NA
V: TRBV19
J: TRBJ2-1
CDR3: ASSIAHSGGAYNEQF

size: NA
D: TRBD1
V: TRBV18
J: TRBJ1-2
CDR3: ASSVVPQGVDGYT

size: NA
D: NA
V: TRBV5-1
J: TRBJ1-2
CDR3: ASSGGLSGYT

size: few
D: NA
V: TRBV5-6
J: TRBJ1-5
CDR3: ASSLGTLDQPQH

size: once
D: NA
V: TRBV5-4
J: TRBJ2-4
CDR3: ASSSGTATGQNIQY

size: NA
D: TRBD1
V: TRBV6-1
J: TRBJ2-5
CDR3: ASSEVVRGRKTQY

size: NA
D: NA
V: TRBV29-1
J: TRBJ2-7
CDR3: SVENPWGAEQY

size: NA
D: TRBD1
V: TRBV2
J: TRBJ2-2
CDR3: ASIPDRETGELF

size: NA
D: NA
V: TRBV6-1
J: TRBJ1-2
CDR3: ASITQGYGYT

size: NA
D: NA
V: TRBV9
J: TRBJ2-2
CDR3: ASSVAGAFSTGELF